The sequence of this T cell receptor (beta chain) was determined in a study of control samples from healthy donors and cancer patients. Assay: immunoSEQ multiplex PCR; the TCRdb copy retains only in-frame clones and omits some. The profile shows about 160,000 clones, around 90% of them singletons. V dropped 2 bases and J dropped 11 bases, with 24 bases sitting between them. The CDR3 has 16 amino acids. Per the germline V gene, CDR1 is SEHNR and CDR2 is FQNEAQ (reference sequence). The sequence was obtained from a woman aged 25 to 45 in good health. Input material: blood. The chain joins TRBV7-9 to TRBJ1-1, with D perhaps matching TRBD1 (5 bases). This CDR3 is CASSLLPGSRVAGAFF. CDR3 DNA sequence: TGTGCCAGCAGCTTACTCCCAGGGTCTCGGGTCGCTGGGGCTTTCTTT.